A single sample gave rise to the 9 T cell receptor beta chains below, sequenced in a study of shared clonotypes between healthy human individuals. Naive-designated CD8 cells lacked CD45RO, were positively enriched for CCR7, and omitted terminally differentiated effector memory CD45RA+ cells. Sequencing used immunoSEQ multiplex PCR; TCRdb keeps in-frame clones, though not all of them. The sample gives some 2.1 million clones, about 95% of which show up once; about 1.1% is in the top ten. Sequencing used naive CD8+ T cells sorted from blood. These receptors were collected from a man between 18 and 29 years old in good health.

The chain employs TRBV6-5 and TRBJ2-5; D remains unclear. The CDR3 length is 14 residues. CDR1 MNHEY and CDR2 SVGAGI come from the germline V gene. The V gene lost 0 bases and the J gene lost 2 bases, with 7 bases spanning the gap. This CDR3 is CASSYSLMQETQYF. CDR3 bases: TGTGCCAGCAGTTACTCGTTGATGCAAGAGACCCAGTACTTC.

In regard to this clone: The sample holds other DNA sequences that translate to the same CDR3. This chain uses TRBV7-9 with TRBJ2-7, with D perhaps TRBD1 (5 bases). CDR1 and CDR2 (germline): SEHNR, FQNEAQ (reference sequence). Deletions cut 4 bases from V and 4 bases from J, with 8 bases between. CDR3 size: 12 residues. Here the CDR3 reads CASSSDTYEQYF. CDR3 nucleotide sequence: TGTGCCAGCAGCTCGGACACATACGAGCAGTACTTC.

A remark on this clone: The sample has other DNA sequences that encode this CDR3 too. The chain employs TRBV7-9 and TRBJ2-7; the match to TRBD2 covers 8 bases. Germline V lookup: CDR1 SEHNR, CDR2 FQNEAQ (reference sequence). This CDR3 spans 13 amino acids. J lost 1 base, V lost 8 bases, and 4 bases had no gene match. CDR3: CASSLAVSYEQYF. CDR3 DNA sequence: TGTGCCAGCTCACTAGCGGTTTCCTACGAGCAGTACTTC.

This chain joins TRBV25-1 and TRBJ1-2; D unresolved. V was shortened by 2 bases and J by 4 bases, with 5 bases between the two germline ends. The germline V gene encodes CDR1 MGHDK and CDR2 SYGVNS. This CDR3 has 12 residues. The CDR3 here is CASSEGGYGYTF. The CDR3 coding sequence is TGTGCCAGCAGTGAAGGCGGCTATGGCTACACCTTC.

This clone has only one observation. The gene calls are TRBV30 and TRBJ2-3; 8 bases agree with TRBD2. The germline gives CDR1 GTSNPN, CDR2 SVGIG (reference sequence). Trimming took 0 bases from V and 2 from J; bases not matched to a gene: 4. The CDR3 has 15 amino acids. Written as DNA, the CDR3 is TGTGCCTGGAGTGTAGGCGGGGGGTACACAGATACGCAGTATTTT. Its translation: CAWSVGGGYTDTQYF.

This clone has a single count. The V gene is TRBV6-1, the J gene TRBJ2-6; D may be TRBD2 (6 bases). Deletions cut 2 bases from V and 2 bases from J, with 7 bases between. CDR1 is MNHNS and CDR2 is SASEGT in the germline V gene. The CDR3 totals 15 residues. CDR3 coding DNA: TGTGCCAGCAGTGAATGGGGGGCTGGGGCCAACGTCCTGACTTTC. It yields the protein CASSEWGAGANVLTF.

This chain uses TRBV9 with TRBJ2-5; 11 bases match TRBD1. The germline CDR1 and CDR2 sequences are SGDLS and YYNGEE. The CDR3 runs 15 residues. Losses at the gene ends were 3 bases for V and 2 bases for J; bases not matched to a gene: 3. The CDR3 DNA follows: TGTGCCAGCAGCGAGGACAGGGGGCTGCAAGAGACCCAGTACTTC. As protein: CASSEDRGLQETQYF.

Notes on this clone: One junction end disagrees with the germline gene, perhaps due to a read error. The chain couples TRBV7-7 to TRBJ1-1, with TRBD1 matching 7 bases. This CDR3 is built from 14 residues. CDR1 and CDR2 (germline): SSHAT, FNYEAQ (reference sequence). The CDR3: CASSEVQGGTEAFF. The CDR3 bases are TGTGCTAGCAGCGAGGTCCAGGGGGGAACTGAAGCTTTCTTT.

This chain uses TRBV6-1 with TRBJ2-7; D remains unclear. The CDR3 has 15 residues. Looked up from germline, CDR1 is MNHNS and CDR2 is SASEGT. Trimming took 3 bases from V and 4 from J, leaving 16 bases between them. Here the CDR3 DNA reads TGTGCCAGCAGTGATCGGCTATCAACCCAATACGAGCAGTACTTC. The encoded protein is CASSDRLSTQYEQYF.